A selection of T cell receptor beta chains follows, all from one sample in a study of blood T cells in healthy people across ages. Each CDR3 protein is one row after TCRdb ran MiXCR on the 5' RACE reads. The sample has some 760,000 distinct CDR3 sequences, around 25% seen once. These data are also associated with another study on T cells of mothers and their children.

The sample consisted of blood. These receptors originate from a boy aged 5-17 years in good health. The CDR3 runs from the conserved cysteine through the conserved F or W. A D gene is named only where the DNA matches it firmly. Clone size is not always given. Where it is, it says once, few, many or a class for expanded clones.

size: -
J: TRBJ1-5
V: TRBV7-2
D: -
DNA: TGTGCCAGCAGCTCAGGAACGCAAGCCCAGCATTTT
CDR3: CASSSGTQAQHF

size: few
J: TRBJ2-5
V: TRBV7-2
D: TRBD1
DNA: TGTGCCAGCAGCATACCAGGACAGGGGGTAGTGACCCAGTACTTC
CDR3: CASSIPGQGVVTQYF

size: -
J: TRBJ2-1
V: TRBV9
D: -
DNA: TGTGCCAGCAGCGTAGGGGGGCATGAGCAGTTCTTC
CDR3: CASSVGGHEQFF

size: -
J: TRBJ2-5
V: TRBV4-3
D: TRBD2
DNA: TGCGCCAGCAGCCAAGAAGGAGTAGCGGGGGGAATACAAGAGACCCAGTACTTC
CDR3: CASSQEGVAGGIQETQYF

size: -
J: TRBJ2-5
V: TRBV5-1
D: TRBD1
DNA: TGCGCCAGCAGCCCGATCGGGACAGGGAGGGCGACCCAGTACTTC
CDR3: CASSPIGTGRATQYF

size: few
J: TRBJ2-3
V: TRBV28
D: -
DNA: TGTGCCAGCAGCGTTCTTAGGCTCGCGACAGATACGCAGTATTTT
CDR3: CASSVLRLATDTQYF

size: few
J: TRBJ2-3
V: TRBV11-3
D: -
DNA: TGTGCCAGCAGCTTAGACGGGAGCCCCACAGATACGCAGTATTTT
CDR3: CASSLDGSPTDTQYF

size: -
J: TRBJ2-4
V: TRBV2
D: TRBD2
DNA: TGTGCCAGCAGTGTCTCTCTGGGACTAGAAAACATTCAGTACTTC
CDR3: CASSVSLGLENIQYF

size: -
J: TRBJ1-2
V: TRBV5-1
D: TRBD1
DNA: TGCGCCAGCAGCATGGACAGGGGGGGATATGGCTACACCTTC
CDR3: CASSMDRGGYGYTF

size: many
J: TRBJ2-7
V: TRBV28
D: -
DNA: TGTGCCAGCAGTTCGACACCGAGCTACGAGCAGTACTTC
CDR3: CASSSTPSYEQYF

size: -
J: TRBJ2-3
V: TRBV7-2
D: TRBD2
DNA: TGTGCCAGCAGCTTATTGAGCGGGAGTGTGGCTACGCAGTATTTT
CDR3: CASSLLSGSVATQYF

size: few
J: TRBJ2-3
V: TRBV7-8
D: -
DNA: TGTGCCGGCAGCTTCTCGGGCTCCACAGATACGCAGTATTTT
CDR3: CAGSFSGSTDTQYF

size: few
J: TRBJ2-7
V: TRBV4-1
D: TRBD1
DNA: TGCGCCAGCAGCCCTTATCCTGTGACAGGGTCCTACGAGCAGTACTTC
CDR3: CASSPYPVTGSYEQYF

size: -
J: TRBJ2-7
V: TRBV10-3
D: -
DNA: TGTGCCATCAGTGACGGCAGCCGAAGCTACGAGCAGTACTTC
CDR3: CAISDGSRSYEQYF

size: few
J: TRBJ2-5
V: TRBV7-9
D: -
DNA: TGTGCCAGCAGCCTCATGGACAGCCAAGGAGAGACCCAGTACTTC
CDR3: CASSLMDSQGETQYF

size: few
J: TRBJ2-3
V: TRBV12-3/TRBV12-4
D: TRBD2
DNA: TGTGCCAGCAGTTTTGAGCCCGGGACTAGCGGTCTTAGCACAGATACGCAGTATTTT
CDR3: CASSFEPGTSGLSTDTQYF

size: few
J: TRBJ2-1
V: TRBV20-1
D: TRBD1
DNA: TGCAGTGCGCGAAAGGACAGGGGCTCCTACAATGAGCAGTTCTTC
CDR3: CSARKDRGSYNEQFF

size: -
J: TRBJ2-5
V: TRBV6-2/TRBV6-3
D: TRBD2
DNA: TGTGCCAGCAGTTACCCAACCTGGGGGGGATCGAACAATGAGCAGTCCTTC
CDR3: CASSYPTWGGSNNEQSF

size: -
J: TRBJ2-1
V: TRBV7-8
D: -
DNA: TGTGCCAGCAGCTCCCCCTATGGGGGTAAGAGCTCCTACAATGAGCAGTTCTTC
CDR3: CASSSPYGGKSSYNEQFF

size: few
J: TRBJ2-2
V: TRBV20-1
D: TRBD2
DNA: TGCAGTGCTACTAAGGCGGGAGCGAACACCGGGGAGCTGTTTTTT
CDR3: CSATKAGANTGELFF

size: -
J: TRBJ2-3
V: TRBV29-1
D: -
DNA: TGCAGCGTTGGAGGTCCACAAGAAGATACGCAGTATTTT
CDR3: CSVGGPQEDTQYF

size: -
J: TRBJ1-4
V: TRBV20-1
D: -
DNA: TGCAGTGCTAGAGATCTGACAACCGGCGGGGAAAAACTGTTTTTT
CDR3: CSARDLTTGGEKLFF

size: few
J: TRBJ1-2
V: TRBV29-1
D: -
DNA: TGCAGCGTCACAGGGTATGGCTACACCTTC
CDR3: CSVTGYGYTF

size: -
J: TRBJ2-5
V: TRBV7-9
D: -
DNA: TGTGCCAGCAGCGCCCCGAGCTACAAAGAGACCCAGTACTTC
CDR3: CASSAPSYKETQYF

size: -
J: TRBJ2-4
V: TRBV7-2
D: -
DNA: TGTGCCAGCAGCTTAGAGGGGGGGATCATCCAAAACATTCAGTACTTC
CDR3: CASSLEGGIIQNIQYF

size: -
J: TRBJ2-4
V: TRBV29-1
D: TRBD2
DNA: TGCAGCGTTGAAGATATTACCGGGGGGACTCAGTACTTC
CDR3: CSVEDITGGTQYF

size: -
J: TRBJ2-5
V: TRBV18
D: -
DNA: TGTGCCAGCTCACCAAGCAGACTGGGGGGAACAGTCGAGACCCAGTACTTC
CDR3: CASSPSRLGGTVETQYF

size: few
J: TRBJ2-7
V: TRBV6-2/TRBV6-3
D: TRBD1
DNA: TGTGCCAGCGTCCAGACTTTTAAGGGGGCGAACGAGCAGTACTTC
CDR3: CASVQTFKGANEQYF

size: few
J: TRBJ2-3
V: TRBV29-1
D: -
DNA: TGCAGCGTGCAGAACACAGATACGCAGTATTTT
CDR3: CSVQNTDTQYF

size: -
J: TRBJ1-2
V: TRBV5-1
D: -
DNA: TGCGCCAGCAGCAGCCCAGGGAATGGCTACACCTTC
CDR3: CASSSPGNGYTF

size: -
J: TRBJ1-2
V: TRBV12-3/TRBV12-4
D: -
DNA: TGTGCCAGCAGTTGGCGACAGGCGGGTTATGGCTACACCTTC
CDR3: CASSWRQAGYGYTF

size: few
J: TRBJ1-4
V: TRBV10-3
D: -
DNA: TGTGCCATCAGTAACAATGGTGAAAAACTGTTTTTT
CDR3: CAISNNGEKLFF

size: few
J: TRBJ2-5
V: TRBV6-5
D: -
DNA: TGTGCCAGCAGTCCCTGGGGCGGGGTGGCGGAGACCCAGTACTTC
CDR3: CASSPWGGVAETQYF

size: -
J: TRBJ2-7
V: TRBV5-5
D: TRBD1
DNA: TGTGCCAGCAGCGTAGGACAGGGGGCTCACGAGCAGTACTTC
CDR3: CASSVGQGAHEQYF

size: few
J: TRBJ2-7
V: TRBV7-9
D: TRBD2
DNA: TGTGCCAGCAGCCCTGCGGGGGAAGGCTACGAGCAGTACTTC
CDR3: CASSPAGEGYEQYF

size: -
J: TRBJ2-5
V: TRBV6-5
D: TRBD1
DNA: TGTGCCAGCAGGCCCCCCCCAACAGGGGCCGTTCAAGAGACCCAGTACTTC
CDR3: CASRPPPTGAVQETQYF

size: few
J: TRBJ2-5
V: TRBV21-1
D: -
DNA: TGTGCCAGCAGCAGCGAGGATAAGGGAGAGAAAGAGACCCAGTACTTC
CDR3: CASSSEDKGEKETQYF

size: -
J: TRBJ1-2
V: TRBV7-8
D: -
DNA: TGTGCCAGCAGCGCGAAAGCACTCTATGGCTACACCTTC
CDR3: CASSAKALYGYTF

size: few
J: TRBJ1-4
V: TRBV29-1
D: TRBD1
DNA: TGCAGCGCAGGGACAGTGGGGGAAAAACTGTTTTTT
CDR3: CSAGTVGEKLFF

size: few
J: TRBJ2-5
V: TRBV12-3/TRBV12-4
D: -
DNA: TGTGCCAGCAGTGGGGGGCCGGTGAAGACCCAGTACTTC
CDR3: CASSGGPVKTQYF

size: -
J: TRBJ1-2
V: TRBV6-2/TRBV6-3
D: TRBD1
DNA: TGTGCCAGCAGTCCAATCGGGACAGGCTATGGCTACACCTTC
CDR3: CASSPIGTGYGYTF

size: -
J: TRBJ2-3
V: TRBV6-4
D: -
DNA: TGTGCCAGCAGTGAGGGGGAAACAGATACGCAGTATTTT
CDR3: CASSEGETDTQYF

size: -
J: TRBJ2-1
V: TRBV7-9
D: TRBD2
DNA: TGTGCCAGCATCCCCGCGGCGGGGCGGGGGGCCTACAATGAGCAGTTCTTC
CDR3: CASIPAAGRGAYNEQFF

size: -
J: TRBJ2-5
V: TRBV6-5
D: TRBD2
DNA: TGTGCCAGCAGTTACGCGGGGGAAGAGACCCAGTACTTC
CDR3: CASSYAGEETQYF

size: few
J: TRBJ2-7
V: TRBV20-1
D: -
DNA: TGCAGTGCTTTCCACTTTAACCACGAGCAGTACTTC
CDR3: CSAFHFNHEQYF

size: few
J: TRBJ1-1
V: TRBV12-3/TRBV12-4
D: -
DNA: TGTGCCAGCAGTTTACGGTCCCACGGGAACACTGAGGCTTTCTTT
CDR3: CASSLRSHGNTEAFF

size: few
J: TRBJ2-2
V: TRBV4-2
D: TRBD2
DNA: TGTGCCAGCAGCCAAGCTAGCGGGTCGAACACCGGGGAGCTGTTTTTT
CDR3: CASSQASGSNTGELFF

size: few
J: TRBJ2-5
V: TRBV29-1
D: TRBD2
DNA: TGCAGCGGCCTAGCGGGGACCTTGGAGACCCAGTACTTC
CDR3: CSGLAGTLETQYF

size: -
J: TRBJ1-1
V: TRBV29-1
D: TRBD1
DNA: TGCAGCGCGACTTCAGGGGGAGGTTGGGCTTTCTTT
CDR3: CSATSGGGWAFF

size: -
J: TRBJ2-3
V: TRBV7-9
D: -
DNA: TGTGCCAGCAGCCGCACGCCCCCAGATACGCAGTATTTT
CDR3: CASSRTPPDTQYF

size: -
J: TRBJ1-5
V: TRBV28
D: -
DNA: TGTGCCAGCAGTTTAGGCTACGGCAATCAGCCCCAGCATTTT
CDR3: CASSLGYGNQPQHF